These 30 T cell receptor beta chains share one sample of origin, sequenced in a study of T cells in Graves' hyperthyroidism and ophthalmopathy. Amplified TCR beta CDR3 regions came from RNA transcripts. HTBI primers were used for first-round RT-PCR of the TCR CDR3. TCRdb reprocessed the multiplex PCR reads with MiXCR, giving one entry per CDR3 protein. The data contain approximately 370,000 distinct CDR3 sequences, under 15% of them seen just once; the ten biggest clones take up 30% to 35%. The sequenced material came from blood. The receptor set was obtained from a woman younger than 45 with Graves' hyperthyroidism.

This clonotype has ten or more counts. This rearrangement joins TRBV6-1 to TRBJ2-7; 9 bases agree with TRBD1. V was clipped by 5 bases and J by 5 bases; unmatched bases: 7. CDR1 and CDR2 (germline): MNHNS, SASEGT. The CDR3 runs 14 residues. Here the CDR3 reads CASSKTGGKNEQYF. CDR3 coding DNA: TGTGCCAGCAGTAAGACAGGGGGGAAAAACGAGCAGTACTTC.

The V gene is TRBV2, the J gene TRBJ1-5; weak D call: TRBD1 (5 bases). The CDR3 is 15 residues long. The germline V and J ends were trimmed by 2 bases and 2 bases, with 10 bases remaining between them. Per the germline V gene, CDR1 is SNHLY and CDR2 is FYNNEI. The CDR3 is CASSEIGGGNQPQHF. CDR3 DNA: TGTGCCAGCAGTGAAATTGGGGGGGGCAATCAGCCCCAGCATTTT.

This clonotype has a count of ten or more. The chain carries TRBV20-1 and TRBJ2-7; 7 positions match TRBD2. The germline CDR1 and CDR2 sequences are DFQATT and SNEGSKA (reference sequence). The CDR3 covers 16 residues. After removal of 6 bases from V and 0 bases from J, the junction contained 14 bases not matched to a gene. CDR3: CSAQRATGGGSYEQYF. CDR3 sequence (DNA): TGCAGTGCGCAACGAGCCACGGGCGGGGGCTCCTACGAGCAGTACTTC.

This clonotype was recorded at least ten times. V usage is TRBV30 and J usage is TRBJ2-7; D call uncertain. Per the germline V gene, CDR1 is GTSNPN and CDR2 is SVGIG (reference sequence). The CDR3 is made up of 13 amino acids. V was trimmed by 0 bases and J by 6 bases, leaving 12 bases between them. The CDR3 spells CAWSVPVRFEQYF. The CDR3 nucleotides are TGTGCCTGGAGTGTACCGGTAAGGTTCGAGCAGTACTTC.

At least ten counts were recorded for this clonotype. The gene calls are TRBV20-1 and TRBJ2-7, with D unclear. The length of the CDR3 is 11 residues. V was cut by 5 bases and J by 4 bases, with 9 bases left in between. Germline V CDR1 and CDR2: DFQATT, SNEGSKA (reference sequence). CDR3 nucleotide sequence: TGCAGTGCTGAAGCCAAGTACGAGCAGTACTTC. Its translation is CSAEAKYEQYF.

The rearrangement joins TRBV27 to TRBJ2-1, with no clear D. With 0 bases removed from V and 4 bases from J, the gap between germline ends came to 4 bases. Germline V gives CDR1 MNHEY, CDR2 SMNVEV (reference sequence). The CDR3 totals 13 residues. The CDR3 coding sequence is TGTGCCAGCAGTTTATCGGAATACAATGAGCAGTTCTTC. Protein product: CASSLSEYNEQFF.

This clonotype came up many times. The chain is built from TRBV20-1 and TRBJ2-1; 12 bases map to TRBD2. CDR3 length equals 14 residues. V was pared by 2 bases and J by 9 bases, with 5 bases of the junction left unmatched. Germline V gene lookup returns CDR1 DFQATT and CDR2 SNEGSKA (reference sequence). The CDR3 loop reads CSARLAGGPGEQFF. The CDR3 DNA follows: TGCAGTGCTAGACTAGCGGGAGGGCCCGGTGAGCAGTTCTTC.

This clonotype was seen ten or more times. The chain is built from TRBV18 and TRBJ1-1, with no clear D. V was pared by 5 bases and J by 5 bases, with 15 bases between. CDR3 size: 14 residues. Looked up from germline, CDR1 is KGHSH and CDR2 is LQKENI. CDR3 protein: CASSSGSTATEAFF. The CDR3 coding sequence is TGTGCCAGCTCATCCGGATCGACGGCTACTGAAGCTTTCTTT. The whole variable domain, remainder taken from reference TRBV18 and TRBJ1-1, is NAGVMQNPRHLVRRRGQEARLRCSPMKGHSHVYWYRQLPEEGLKFMVYLQKENIIDESGMPKERFSAEFPKEGPSILRIQQVVRGDSAAYFCASSSGSTATEAFFGQGTRLTVV.

The V gene is TRBV18, the J gene TRBJ2-2; D might be TRBD2 (6 bases). V was cut by 2 bases and J by 11 bases, with 12 bases left in between. Germline assignment: CDR1 KGHSH and CDR2 LQKENI. This CDR3 is 13 amino acids long. CDR3 in amino acids: CASSPNGGDELFF. The CDR3 DNA follows: TGTGCCAGCTCACCAAACGGAGGGGATGAGCTGTTTTTT.

This clonotype was counted a few times. This sequence joins TRBV14 and TRBJ2-5, with 12 nucleotides matching TRBD2. The CDR3 contains 14 residues. Germline V gene sequence: CDR1 SGHDN, CDR2 FVKESK. V lost 4 bases, J lost 3 bases, and 0 bases stayed unmatched. CDR3 amino acids: CASSRTSGKETQYF. The CDR3 coding sequence is TGTGCCAGCAGCCGGACTAGCGGGAAAGAGACCCAGTACTTC.

This clonotype was seen repeatedly, ten times or more. V and J are TRBV3-1 and TRBJ2-1; 12 bases fit TRBD2. CDR1 is LGHDT and CDR2 is YNNKEL in the germline V gene (reference sequence). The CDR3 is 20 amino acids. Trimming at V came to 6 bases and at J to 4 bases, leaving 19 bases not matched to a gene. The CDR3 bases are TGTGCCAGCAGTCCAGCGGGGGTACTAGCGGGAGGACTCTCGTACAATGAGCAGTTCTTC. This translates into CASSPAGVLAGGLSYNEQFF.

This clonotype was counted a few times. This chain connects TRBV7-9 to TRBJ1-6, with TRBD1 as a possible D gene (5 bases). The CDR3 length is 14 residues. Germline V gene lookup returns CDR1 SEHNR and CDR2 FQNEAQ (reference sequence). The V end was cut by 0 bases, the J end by 5 bases, with 5 bases between. Written as DNA, the CDR3 is TGTGCCAGCAGCTTAGCGGGGGATAATTCACCCCTCCACTTT. Translation gives CASSLAGDNSPLHF.

This clonotype was observed at least ten times. This chain joins TRBV6-1 and TRBJ2-5, with D possibly being TRBD2 (6 bases). V was pared by 3 bases and J by 12 bases, with 17 bases between. The CDR3 consists of 13 residues. The germline V gene has CDR1 MNHNS and CDR2 SASEGT. CDR3 sequence: CASSDDGGRTKYF. CDR3 DNA: TGTGCCAGCAGTGACGACGGGGGACGTACGAAGTACTTC.

The genes are TRBV10-3 and TRBJ2-1; 9 positions match TRBD2. The CDR3 runs to 14 residues. V trimming: 6 bases; J trimming: 6 bases; junction bases outside the gene matches: 6. The germline V gene has CDR1 ENHRY and CDR2 SYGVKD. CDR3 DNA: TGTGCCATCAGGAAAGAGACTAGCGGCAATGAGCAGTTCTTC. It codes for CAIRKETSGNEQFF.

The chain employs TRBV2 and TRBJ2-2, with TRBD1 matching over 8 bases. The V gene's germline CDR1 is SNHLY and CDR2 FYNNEI. The CDR3 has 13 residues. V lost 11 bases and J lost 4; bases outside the gene matches: 6. DNA for the CDR3: TGTGCCGGACATCAGGGGGCCACCGGGGAGCTGTTTTTT. Translated: CAGHQGATGELFF.

This clonotype showed up many times. The CDR3 here is CASSFQGTSGSHYEQYF. The CDR3 nucleotides are TGTGCCAGCAGTTTCCAAGGGACTAGCGGGAGTCACTACGAGCAGTACTTC. The chain has TRBV12-3 or TRBV12-4 and TRBJ2-7, with 14 bases lining up with TRBD2. This CDR3 is built from 17 residues. V lost 3 bases and J lost 3; bases outside the gene matches: 7.

This clonotype showed up many times. CDR3 loop: CASSSRRGSGRSADTQYF. CDR3 DNA sequence: TGTGCCAGCAGCTCACGACGTGGTAGCGGGAGATCGGCAGATACGCAGTATTTT. This sequence joins TRBV11-2 and TRBJ2-3; the match to TRBD2 covers 9 bases. Germline values: CDR1 SGHAT, CDR2 FQNNGV. The V and J ends lost 4 bases and 4 bases, in that order; junction bases with no gene match: 15. There are 18 residues in the CDR3.

This clonotype has at least ten counts. This chain joins TRBV11-2 and TRBJ2-1; maybe TRBD2 (6 bases). The CDR3 is made up of 11 amino acids. Trimming cost V 6 bases and J 12 bases, with 12 bases left between them. Germline-derived CDR1 and CDR2 are SGHAT and FQNNGV. The CDR3 coding sequence is TGTGCCAGCAGGGAGGGAGTAGGGCAGTTCTTC. Translating gives CASREGVGQFF.

This clonotype was picked up many times. The rearrangement uses TRBV18 and TRBJ2-3; a possible D gene is TRBD2 (6 bases). Germline V gives CDR1 KGHSH, CDR2 LQKENI. The CDR3 contains 17 residues. V was trimmed by 4 bases and J by 2 bases, leaving 19 bases between them. The CDR3: CASSRGVSAEHTDTQYF. In DNA, the CDR3 is TGTGCCAGCTCACGGGGGGTCTCCGCGGAGCACACAGATACGCAGTATTTT. Supplemented by reference TRBV18 and TRBJ2-3, the full variable domain reads NAGVMQNPRHLVRRRGQEARLRCSPMKGHSHVYWYRQLPEEGLKFMVYLQKENIIDESGMPKERFSAEFPKEGPSILRIQQVVRGDSAAYFCASSRGVSAEHTDTQYFGPGTRLTVL.

This clonotype occurred a few times. The gene calls are TRBV7-9 and TRBJ2-1, with 9 positions matching TRBD2. Germline V lookup: CDR1 SEHNR, CDR2 FQNEAQ (reference sequence). This CDR3 is built from 14 residues. J gave up 6 bases and V 5 bases, and 5 bases lay outside the gene matches. CDR3 nucleotides: TGTGCCAGCAGCGCTAGCGGGACCTTCAATGAGCAGTTCTTC. It codes for CASSASGTFNEQFF.

This clonotype was seen more than once but under ten times. The junction does not match germline at one end; this may be a read error. The gene calls are TRBV20-1 and TRBJ2-3, with a tentative D call TRBD2 (5 bases). CDR3 length: 15 residues. Germline V gives CDR1 DFQATT, CDR2 SNEGSKA (reference sequence). The CDR3 DNA follows: TGCAGTGCCAGAGGTAGCGACCCCCCCACAGATACGCAGTATTTT. Translating it yields CSARGSDPPTDTQYF.

This clonotype was detected ten times or more. The V gene is TRBV20-1, the J gene TRBJ1-1; TRBD1 might be the D (6 bases). The CDR3 sequence is 12 residues long. Trimming removed 5 bases at V and 10 bases at J, with 17 bases between. Germline V CDR1 and CDR2: DFQATT, SNEGSKA (reference sequence). CDR3 sequence (DNA): TGCAGTGCTGCACGGGGGTTAGGGGGAGCTTTCTTT. It is translated as CSAARGLGGAFF.

This clonotype occurred many times. This CDR3 is CSASSGAYGQYF. The CDR3 coding sequence is TGCAGTGCTAGTAGCGGCGCCTACGGCCAGTACTTC. The chain employs TRBV20-1 and TRBJ2-7; a weak D match, TRBD2 (6 bases). Trimming shortened V by 3 bases and J by 10 bases, and 16 bases separated the two germline ends. This CDR3 has 12 residues. CDR1 DFQATT and CDR2 SNEGSKA come from the germline V gene (reference sequence).

In its sample, this clonotype was seen many times. The chain links TRBV7-8 to TRBJ2-7, with 9 bases fitting TRBD2. The ends lost 4 bases at V and 3 bases at J; junction bases unmatched: 7. CDR3 length equals 15 residues. Germline V gene sequence: CDR1 SGHVS, CDR2 FQNEAQ. CDR3 bases: TGTGCCAGCAGCTACAGACTAGCGGAACACTACGAGCAGTACTTC. Amino acid sequence: CASSYRLAEHYEQYF.

There are many counts of this clonotype. The chain combines TRBV24-1 with TRBJ2-7; 11 bases fit TRBD1. Trimming took 5 bases from V and 6 from J; bases not matched to a gene: 11. Germline loops: CDR1 KGHDR, CDR2 SFDVKD. The length of the CDR3 is 16 residues. The CDR3 region is CATSASWGTGGSEQYF. The CDR3 coding sequence is TGTGCCACCAGTGCTTCCTGGGGGACAGGGGGGTCCGAGCAGTACTTC.

This clonotype was counted between two and nine times. This chain connects TRBV3-1 to TRBJ2-7; 7 nucleotides align to TRBD1. CDR3 length equals 13 residues. Germline CDR1 reads LGHDT; CDR2 reads YNNKEL (reference sequence). The V segment lost 5 bases and the J segment 7 bases; nucleotides outside the gene matches: 8. For the CDR3, the DNA is TGTGCCAGCAGCTTCCACGAGACAGGGGAGCAGTACTTC. It is translated as CASSFHETGEQYF.

The V call is TRBV6-1, the J call TRBJ1-1; D is perhaps TRBD1 (6 bases). CDR1 is MNHNS and CDR2 is SASEGT in the germline V gene. V was cut by 6 bases and J by 8 bases, with 19 bases left in between. The CDR3 extends over 14 amino acids. The CDR3 bases are TGTGCCAGCAGCACGTTGGCGGGGGGCGCGGAAGCTTTCTTT. Its translation is CASSTLAGGAEAFF.

This clonotype came up many times. This chain joins TRBV12-3 or TRBV12-4 and TRBJ2-3, with 8 bases that match TRBD2. CDR3 size: 13 residues. J gave up 5 bases and V 3 bases, and 1 base lay outside the gene matches. The CDR3 reads CASSFLAGDTQYF. CDR3 DNA: TGTGCCAGCAGTTTTCTAGCGGGAGATACGCAGTATTTT.

This clonotype was detected a few times. The chain employs TRBV10-3 and TRBJ2-1; D call uncertain. CDR3 length: 16 amino acids. Germline V gene sequence: CDR1 ENHRY, CDR2 SYGVKD. Trimming took off 0 bases at V and 6 bases at J, with 15 bases between the two ends. In DNA, the CDR3 is TGTGCCATCAGTGAGTCTGGCACGTTAGGATCCAATGAGCAGTTCTTC. Its protein product is CAISESGTLGSNEQFF.

This clonotype was counted a few times. The chain links TRBV20-1 to TRBJ1-4; TRBD1 aligns across 12 bases. Germline trimming cut 8 bases from V and 10 bases from J; bases unmatched to any gene: 5. This CDR3 is 12 amino acids long. Germline CDR1 and CDR2: DFQATT and SNEGSKA (reference sequence). The CDR3 is CSTGTGGGKLFF. The DNA of the CDR3 is TGCAGTACCGGGACAGGGGGCGGAAAACTGTTTTTT.